One T cell receptor (beta chain) is described in this entry. Its antigen is currently not known. Per-nucleotide qualities are absent, and no much larger clonotype sits a single base away. Participants in the prospective study were enrolled through a virtual design, were aged roughly 18 to 100 years, and lived in roughly 24 United States geographic areas. In the prospective study, participants were assigned to cohorts based on the clinical history participants reported in a screening survey and a study questionnaire. For ImmuneRACE Cohort 3, a participant was defined as recovered based on two consecutive negative NP/OP PCR tests, clearance by a healthcare professional, or resolution of symptoms. In the prospective study, mobile phlebotomists collected whole blood, serum and a nasopharyngeal or oropharyngeal swab from each participant. Additional blood draws and questionnaires over a 2-month period could optionally be provided by prospective study participants. Before DNA extraction, prospective study blood samples were shipped either frozen or at room temperature.

The record originates from a study of blood T cell repertoires in COVID-19 (dated by TCRdb to about 2020). In terms of the full investigation: Samples covering the acute and convalescent phases of COVID-19 were provided by collaborators in the United States, Italy and Spain. The prospective study material was composed of cDNA or gDNA derived from T cells, B-cell-depleted T cells, or PBMCs. The dataset comprised deeply sampled blood TCRbeta repertoires from subjects exposed to, actively infected with, or recovered from COVID-19. The repertoires were made available in a free public database intended to serve as a resource for research on the immune response to SARS-CoV-2. The samples were drawn from the first 160 participants of the ongoing ImmuneRACE study and from about 1,200 subjects provided by 6 global collaborators. Sample metadata almost always included a de-identified subject ID, COVID-19 status, age in years and sex. HLA class I and class II types, where available, came from metadata supplied by the sample provider rather than from assay-based typing. What the study reported, not specific to this receptor: The amount of clinical and demographic metadata varied by source and participant and was provided uncurated.

TCRbeta CDR3 regions were amplified from genomic DNA by means of the immunoSEQ Assay, a bias-controlled multiplex PCR. In the original analysis: The number of nucleated cells in each sample was estimated by amplification of reference gene primers within the assay. To quantify the absolute abundance of each unique TCRbeta CDR3 rearrangement, sequence reads were collapsed and filtered. For each sample, productive Simpson clonality was calculated as the square root of Simpson's diversity index over productive rearrangements. The table comes from immuneACCESS by way of TCRdb, which keeps in-frame sequences with V and J called. Part of the clones is missing from these tables; in studies checked, under half for an unresolved V gene and the rest for unknown reasons. D and trimming were read from the DNA, whereas the V and J calls and clone size are those reported in that table. The sample yields 300,000 to 400,000 clones; around nine tenths were counted once. The leading ten clones occupy roughly 2.6% of the sample.

The CDR1 and CDR2 encoded by the germline V gene are MNHEY and SVGEGT. Compared with germline, V lacks 7 bases and J lacks 0 bases; bases without a gene match: 11. The cysteine opens and the phenylalanine closes a CDR3 of 16 amino acids. Only the CDR3 DNA stays, 48 bases, in frame from base 1. Material: PBMCs or T cells enriched from blood (not recorded which). This receptor chain uses TRBV6-2 or TRBV6-3 and TRBJ1-1, and TRBD1 aligns with 7 junction nucleotides. The source is a man in his sixties who had recovered from COVID-19. CDR3 protein: CASIPPGRGLNTEAFF. The bases are TGTGCCAGCATCCCCCCCGGCAGGGGGTTGAACACTGAAGCTTTCTTT.